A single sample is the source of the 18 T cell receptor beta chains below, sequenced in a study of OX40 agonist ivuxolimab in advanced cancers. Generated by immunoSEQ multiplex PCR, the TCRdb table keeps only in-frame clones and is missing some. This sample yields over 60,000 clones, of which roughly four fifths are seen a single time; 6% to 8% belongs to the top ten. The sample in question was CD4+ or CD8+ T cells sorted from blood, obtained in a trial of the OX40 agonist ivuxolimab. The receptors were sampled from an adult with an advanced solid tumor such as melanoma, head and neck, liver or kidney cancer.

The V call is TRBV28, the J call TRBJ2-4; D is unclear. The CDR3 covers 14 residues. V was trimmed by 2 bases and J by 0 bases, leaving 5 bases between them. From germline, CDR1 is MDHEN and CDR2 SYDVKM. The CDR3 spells CASSLELAKNIQYF. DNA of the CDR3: TGTGCCAGCAGTTTAGAATTAGCCAAAAACATTCAGTACTTC. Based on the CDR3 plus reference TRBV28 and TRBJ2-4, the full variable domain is DVKVTQSSRYLVKRTGEKVFLECVQDMDHENMFWYRQDPGLGLRLIYFSYDVKMKEKGDIPEGYSVSREKKERFSLILESASTNQTSMYLCASSLELAKNIQYFGAGTRLSVL.

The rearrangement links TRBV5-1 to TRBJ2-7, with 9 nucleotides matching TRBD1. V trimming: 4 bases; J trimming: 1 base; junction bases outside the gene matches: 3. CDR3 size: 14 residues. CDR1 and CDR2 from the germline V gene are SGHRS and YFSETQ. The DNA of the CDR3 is TGCGCCAGCAGCCCCGGGACAGGGTCCTACGAGCAGTACTTC. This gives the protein CASSPGTGSYEQYF.

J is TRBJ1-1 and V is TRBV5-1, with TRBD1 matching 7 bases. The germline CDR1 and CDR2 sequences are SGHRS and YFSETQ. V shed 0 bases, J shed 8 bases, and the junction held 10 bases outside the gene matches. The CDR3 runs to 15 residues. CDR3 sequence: CASSLVGQGGAEAFF. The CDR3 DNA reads TGCGCCAGCAGCTTGGTGGGCCAAGGGGGCGCCGAAGCTTTCTTT.

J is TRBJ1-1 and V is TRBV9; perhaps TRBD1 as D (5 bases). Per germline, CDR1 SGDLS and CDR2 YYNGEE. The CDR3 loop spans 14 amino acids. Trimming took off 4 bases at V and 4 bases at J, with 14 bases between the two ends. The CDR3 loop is CASSYGTLGTEAFF. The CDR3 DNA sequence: TGTGCCAGCAGCTACGGGACCCTGGGCACTGAAGCTTTCTTT.

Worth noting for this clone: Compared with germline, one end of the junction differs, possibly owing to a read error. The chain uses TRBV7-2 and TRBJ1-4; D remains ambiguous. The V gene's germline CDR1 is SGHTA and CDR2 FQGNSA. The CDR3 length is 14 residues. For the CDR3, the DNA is TGTGCCAGCTCCAAAGCCCCGACTACTGAAAAACTGTTTTTT. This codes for CASSKAPTTEKLFF. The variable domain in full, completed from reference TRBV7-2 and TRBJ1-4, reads GAGVSQSPSNKVTEKGKDVELRCDPISGHTALYWYRQSLGQGLEFLIYFQGNSAPDKSGLPSDRFSAERTGGSVSTLTIQRTQQEDSAVYLCASSKAPTTEKLFFGSGTQLSVL.

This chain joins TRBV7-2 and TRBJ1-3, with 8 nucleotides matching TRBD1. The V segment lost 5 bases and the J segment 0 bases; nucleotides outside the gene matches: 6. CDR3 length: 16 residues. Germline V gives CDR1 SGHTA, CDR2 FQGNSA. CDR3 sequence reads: CASSLTGGASGNTIYF. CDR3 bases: TGTGCCAGCAGCCTTACAGGGGGTGCCTCTGGAAACACCATATATTTT.

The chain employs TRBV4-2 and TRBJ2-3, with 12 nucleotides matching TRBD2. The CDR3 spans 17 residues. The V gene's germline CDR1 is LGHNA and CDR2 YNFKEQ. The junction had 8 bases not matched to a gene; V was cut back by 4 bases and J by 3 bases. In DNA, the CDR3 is TGTGCCAGCAGCCGATCTCTAGCGGGGGGGGTGACAGATACGCAGTATTTT. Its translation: CASSRSLAGGVTDTQYF.

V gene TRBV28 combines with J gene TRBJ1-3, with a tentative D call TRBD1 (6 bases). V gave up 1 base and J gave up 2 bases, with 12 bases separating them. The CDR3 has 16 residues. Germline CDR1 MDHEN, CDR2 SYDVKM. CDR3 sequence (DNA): TGTGCCAGCAGTTTATTGGGGGGGCGACCTGGAAACACCATATATTTT. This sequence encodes CASSLLGGRPGNTIYF.

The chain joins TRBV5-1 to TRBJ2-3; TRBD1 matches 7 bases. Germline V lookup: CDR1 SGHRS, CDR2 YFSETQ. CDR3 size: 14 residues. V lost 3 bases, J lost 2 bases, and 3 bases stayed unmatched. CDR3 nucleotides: TGCGCCAGCAGCTCGACAGGGATCACAGATACGCAGTATTTT. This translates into CASSSTGITDTQYF.

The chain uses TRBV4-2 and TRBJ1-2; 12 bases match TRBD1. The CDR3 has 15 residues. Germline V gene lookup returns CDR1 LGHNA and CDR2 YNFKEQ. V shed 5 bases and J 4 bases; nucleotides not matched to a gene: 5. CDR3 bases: TGTGCCAGCAGCTCCGGGACAGGGGGCCGCTATGGCTACACCTTC. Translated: CASSSGTGGRYGYTF.

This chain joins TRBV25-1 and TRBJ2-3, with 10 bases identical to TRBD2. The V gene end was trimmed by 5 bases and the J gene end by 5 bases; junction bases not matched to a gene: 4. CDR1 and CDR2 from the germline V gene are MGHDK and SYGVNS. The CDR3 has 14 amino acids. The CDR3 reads CASSLAGEVDTQYF. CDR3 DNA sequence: TGTGCCAGCAGTCTAGCGGGAGAGGTAGATACGCAGTATTTT.

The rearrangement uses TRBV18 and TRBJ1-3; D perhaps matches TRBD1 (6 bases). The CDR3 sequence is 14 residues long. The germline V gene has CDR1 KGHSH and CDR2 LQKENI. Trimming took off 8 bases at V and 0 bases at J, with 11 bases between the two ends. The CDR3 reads CASKQGSSGNTIYF. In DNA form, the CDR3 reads TGTGCCAGCAAACAGGGTTCCTCTGGAAACACCATATATTTT.

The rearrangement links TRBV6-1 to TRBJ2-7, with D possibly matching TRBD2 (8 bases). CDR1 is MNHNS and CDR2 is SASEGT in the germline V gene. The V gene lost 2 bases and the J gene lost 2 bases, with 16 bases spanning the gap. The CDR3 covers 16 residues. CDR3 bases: TGTGCCAGCAGTGAACAACGGGGGGGACAGCCCTACGAGCAGTACGTC. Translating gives CASSEQRGGQPYEQYV.

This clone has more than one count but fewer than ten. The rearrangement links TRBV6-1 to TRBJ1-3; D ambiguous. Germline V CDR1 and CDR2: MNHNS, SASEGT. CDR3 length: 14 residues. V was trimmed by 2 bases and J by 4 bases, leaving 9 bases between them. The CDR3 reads CASSEKGFGNTIYF. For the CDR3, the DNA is TGTGCCAGCAGTGAAAAAGGGTTCGGAAACACCATATATTTT.

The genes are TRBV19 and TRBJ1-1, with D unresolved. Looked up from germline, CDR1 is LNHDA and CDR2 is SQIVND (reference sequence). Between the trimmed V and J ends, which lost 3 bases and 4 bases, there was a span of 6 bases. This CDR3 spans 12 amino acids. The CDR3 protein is CASSMVGTEAFF. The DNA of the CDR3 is TGTGCCAGTAGTATGGTCGGCACTGAAGCTTTCTTT.

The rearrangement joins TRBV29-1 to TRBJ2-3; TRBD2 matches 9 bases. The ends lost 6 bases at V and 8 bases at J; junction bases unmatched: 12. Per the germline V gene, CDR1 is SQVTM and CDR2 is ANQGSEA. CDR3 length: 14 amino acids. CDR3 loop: CSVVSGGSAGTQYF. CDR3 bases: TGCAGCGTCGTTAGCGGGGGTAGCGCTGGTACGCAGTATTTT.

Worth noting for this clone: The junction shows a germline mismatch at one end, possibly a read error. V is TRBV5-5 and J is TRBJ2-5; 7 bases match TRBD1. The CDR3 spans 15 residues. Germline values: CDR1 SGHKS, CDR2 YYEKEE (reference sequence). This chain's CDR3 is CASSSNDRAQGTQYF. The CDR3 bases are TGTGCCAGCAGCTCCAACGACAGGGCCCAAGGGACCCAGTACTTC.

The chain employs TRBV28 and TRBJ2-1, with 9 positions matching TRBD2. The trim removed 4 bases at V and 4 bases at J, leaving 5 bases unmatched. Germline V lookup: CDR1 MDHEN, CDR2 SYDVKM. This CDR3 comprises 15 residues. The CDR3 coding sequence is TGTGCCAGCAGTTACCGGACTAGCGTTTACAATGAGCAGTTCTTC. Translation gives CASSYRTSVYNEQFF.